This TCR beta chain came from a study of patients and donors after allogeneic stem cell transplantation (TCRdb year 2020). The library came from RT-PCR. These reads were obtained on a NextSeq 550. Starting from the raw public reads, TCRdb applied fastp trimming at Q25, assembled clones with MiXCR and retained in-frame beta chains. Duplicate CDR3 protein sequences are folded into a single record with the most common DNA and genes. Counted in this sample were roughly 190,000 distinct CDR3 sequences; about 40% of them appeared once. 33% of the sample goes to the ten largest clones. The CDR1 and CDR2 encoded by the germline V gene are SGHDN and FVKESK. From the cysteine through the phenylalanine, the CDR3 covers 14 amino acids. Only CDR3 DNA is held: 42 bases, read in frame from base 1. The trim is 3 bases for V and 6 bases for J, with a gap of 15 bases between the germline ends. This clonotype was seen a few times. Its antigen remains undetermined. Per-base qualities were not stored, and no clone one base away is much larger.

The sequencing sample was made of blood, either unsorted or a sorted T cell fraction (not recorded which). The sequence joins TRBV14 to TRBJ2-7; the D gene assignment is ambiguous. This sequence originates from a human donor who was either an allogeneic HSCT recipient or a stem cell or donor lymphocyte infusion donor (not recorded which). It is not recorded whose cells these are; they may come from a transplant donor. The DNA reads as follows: TGTGCCAGCAGCCATGGAAGGGCGGTCGGCGAGCAGTACTTC. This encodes CASSHGRAVGEQYF.